Here is one T cell receptor beta chain with its context. Original processing methods: Reference gene primers were amplified, and this amplification served to estimate nucleated cell counts. The data were produced by immunoSEQ multiplex PCR, yet TCRdb's version contains in-frame clones alone and is incomplete. V, J and clone size derive from that table, while D and trimming were established from the DNA sequence. The sample shows roughly 200,000 clones, approximately 87% of them seen only once. This entry comes from a study of blood T cell repertoires in COVID-19. CDR3 length equals 13 residues. Trimming at V came to 3 bases and at J to 7 bases, leaving 6 bases not matched to a gene. Germline assignment: CDR1 SGDLS and CDR2 YYNGEE.

Sequencing was performed on peripheral blood. The clonotype comes from a man in his fifties or sixties who had recovered from COVID-19. The rearrangement uses TRBV9 and TRBJ2-5; 7 bases fit TRBD2. The CDR3 sequence: CASSEGLFGTQYF. For the CDR3, the DNA is TGTGCCAGCAGCGAGGGACTATTCGGGACCCAGTACTTC. Supplemented by reference TRBV9 and TRBJ2-5, the full variable domain reads DSGVTQTPKHLITATGQRVTLRCSPRSGDLSVYWYQQSLDQGLQFLIQYYNGEERAKGNILERFSAQQFPDLHSELNLSSLELGDSALYFCASSEGLFGTQYFGPGTRLLVL.